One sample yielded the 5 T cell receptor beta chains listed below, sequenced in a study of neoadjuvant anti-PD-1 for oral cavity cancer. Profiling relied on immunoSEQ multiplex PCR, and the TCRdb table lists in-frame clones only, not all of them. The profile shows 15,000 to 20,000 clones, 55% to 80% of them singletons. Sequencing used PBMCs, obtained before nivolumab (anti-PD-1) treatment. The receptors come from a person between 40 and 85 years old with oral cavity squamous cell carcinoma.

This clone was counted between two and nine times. In DNA, the CDR3 is TGTGCCAGCAGGGACACGAGGCCCTATGGCTACACCTTC. Amino acid sequence: CASRDTRPYGYTF. V gene TRBV6-1 combines with J gene TRBJ1-2, with D maybe TRBD1 (5 bases). V shed 6 bases and J shed 4 bases, with 12 bases lying between them. The CDR3 has 13 residues. The germline V gene has CDR1 MNHNS and CDR2 SASEGT.

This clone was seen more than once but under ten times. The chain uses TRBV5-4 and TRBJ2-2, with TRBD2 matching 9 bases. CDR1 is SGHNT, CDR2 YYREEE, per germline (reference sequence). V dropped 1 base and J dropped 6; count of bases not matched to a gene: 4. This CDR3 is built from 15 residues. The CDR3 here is CASSLIAGEAGELFF. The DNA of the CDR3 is TGTGCCAGCAGCTTGATAGCGGGAGAAGCCGGGGAGCTGTTTTTT.

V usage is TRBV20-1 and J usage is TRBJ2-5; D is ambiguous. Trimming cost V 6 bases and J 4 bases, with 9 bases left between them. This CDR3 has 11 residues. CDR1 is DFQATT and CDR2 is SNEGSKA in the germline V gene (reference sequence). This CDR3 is CSATWGETQYF. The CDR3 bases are TGCAGTGCGACCTGGGGAGAGACCCAGTACTTC.

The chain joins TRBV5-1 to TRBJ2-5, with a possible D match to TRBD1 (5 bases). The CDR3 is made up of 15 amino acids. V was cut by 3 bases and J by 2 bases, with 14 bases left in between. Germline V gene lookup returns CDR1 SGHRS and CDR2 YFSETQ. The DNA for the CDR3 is TGCGCCAGCAGCTGGGGCGGAAGGACACAAGAGACCCAGTACTTC. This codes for CASSWGGRTQETQYF.

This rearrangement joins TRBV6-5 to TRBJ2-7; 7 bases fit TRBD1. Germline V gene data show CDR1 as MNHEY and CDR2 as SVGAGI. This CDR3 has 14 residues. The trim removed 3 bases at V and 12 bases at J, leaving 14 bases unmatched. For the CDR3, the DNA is TGTGCCAGCAGTTATTCAGAATCTCCGACAGGGCTGTACTTC. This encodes CASSYSESPTGLYF.